This TCR beta chain was sequenced for a study of OX40 agonist ivuxolimab in advanced cancers. On the study more broadly: Cohort: 80% to 85% men, mean age about 60, aged about 20 to 90.

The assay was immunoSEQ multiplex PCR, and TCRdb's table has in-frame clones only and misses some. The sample lists tens of thousands of clones, roughly 89% occurring once. General study points: The average count of expanded clones was higher among CD8+ T cells than among CD4+. CD4+ and CD8+ blood T cells expanded clonally by week 6 at 0.1 to 3.0 mg/kg.

The CDR3 spans 13 residues. Germline V CDR1 and CDR2: MNHNY, SVGAGI (reference sequence). Deletions cut 4 bases from V and 0 bases from J, with 6 bases between. Of note for this clone: Its matching antigen is unknown.

This clonotype was sampled from an adult with an advanced solid tumor such as melanoma, head and neck, liver or kidney cancer. The V gene is TRBV6-6, the J gene TRBJ1-1, with D unresolved. The specimen was CD4+ or CD8+ T cells sorted from blood, collected in a trial of the OX40 agonist ivuxolimab. The CDR3 DNA sequence: TGTGCCAGCAGTTCCCCTATGAACACTGAAGCTTTCTTT. Its protein product is CASSSPMNTEAFF.